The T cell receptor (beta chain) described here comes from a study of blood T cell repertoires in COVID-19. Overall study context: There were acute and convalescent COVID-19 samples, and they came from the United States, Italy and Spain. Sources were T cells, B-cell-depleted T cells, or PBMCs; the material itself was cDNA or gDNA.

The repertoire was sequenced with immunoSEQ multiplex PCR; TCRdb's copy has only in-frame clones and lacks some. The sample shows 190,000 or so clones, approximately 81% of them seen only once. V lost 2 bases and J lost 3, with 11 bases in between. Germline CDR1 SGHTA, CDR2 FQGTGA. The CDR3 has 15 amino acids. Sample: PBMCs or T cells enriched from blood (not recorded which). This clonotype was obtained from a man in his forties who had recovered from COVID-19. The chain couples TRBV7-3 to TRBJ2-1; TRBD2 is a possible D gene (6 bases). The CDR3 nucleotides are TGTGCCAGCAGCTTACACGGGAGTAACTACAATGAGCAGTTCTTC. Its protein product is CASSLHGSNYNEQFF.